The next 30 T cell receptor beta chains were all read from a single sample in a study of T-cell memory formation after mild COVID-19. From the 5' RACE reads, TCRdb called clonotypes with MiXCR, one entry per CDR3 protein. The table lists hundreds of thousands of distinct CDR3 sequences, about a sixth of them singletons, with about 22% in the top ten. The sample taken for sequencing was PBMCs or a T cell subset sorted from them (not recorded which). These receptors originate from a man younger than 35 who had mild COVID-19 (a few samples of this study predate the infection). Cell type and time point are not known.

The CDR3, as DNA: TGTGCCAGCAGTCAGGGCCGGCAGCCCCAGCATTTT. Translation gives CASSQGRQPQHF. The chain has TRBV12-3 or TRBV12-4 and TRBJ1-5, with D possibly being TRBD1 (5 bases). The V gene lost 5 bases and the J gene lost 7 bases, with 9 bases spanning the gap. This CDR3 has 12 residues.

The chain employs TRBV29-1 and TRBJ1-4; unclear D gene. Trimming took 4 bases from V and 4 from J, leaving 10 bases between them. The CDR3 is made up of 13 amino acids. The germline V gene has CDR1 SQVTM and CDR2 ANQGSEA. CDR3 protein: CSVGWSYNEKLFF. In nucleotides, the CDR3 is TGCAGCGTTGGTTGGAGCTATAATGAAAAACTGTTTTTT.

This clonotype was observed a handful of times. CDR3 amino acids: CSARGPGYNEQFF. The CDR3 region has the DNA TGCAGTGCTAGAGGCCCCGGCTACAATGAGCAGTTCTTC. The rearrangement uses TRBV20-1 and TRBJ2-1, with unresolved D. Trimming stripped 1 base from V and 3 bases from J, with 7 bases between. The CDR3 length is 13 residues. Germline-derived CDR1 and CDR2 are DFQATT and SNEGSKA (reference sequence).

The gene calls are TRBV20-1 and TRBJ1-2; no definite D call. CDR1 and CDR2 from the germline V gene are DFQATT and SNEGSKA (reference sequence). This CDR3 region has 12 residues. V lost 4 bases and J lost 2, with 8 bases in between. The CDR3 protein is CSATVRNYGYTF. The DNA for the CDR3 is TGCAGTGCTACGGTCCGCAACTATGGCTACACCTTC.

The J gene is TRBJ2-6, the V gene TRBV19; D gene unclear. Germline lookup yields CDR1 LNHDA and CDR2 SQIVND (reference sequence). V dropped 4 bases and J dropped 0 bases, with 10 bases sitting between them. This CDR3 spans 16 amino acids. Here the CDR3 DNA reads TGTGCCAGTAGTAACACAGCGAACTCTGGGGCCAACGTCCTGACTTTC. It translates to CASSNTANSGANVLTF. Based on the CDR3 plus reference TRBV19 and TRBJ2-6, the full variable domain is DGGITQSPKYLFRKEGQNVTLSCEQNLNHDAMYWYRQDPGQGLRLIYYSQIVNDFQKGDIAEGYSVSREKKESFPLTVTSAQKNPTAFYLCASSNTANSGANVLTFGAGSRLTVL.

The chain is built from TRBV6-5 and TRBJ1-2; D may be TRBD1 (6 bases). CDR3 size: 14 residues. Germline V gene data show CDR1 as MNHEY and CDR2 as SVGAGI. V was cut by 4 bases and J by 8 bases, with 17 bases left in between. The CDR3 reads CASSLQGALGGYTF. The CDR3, as DNA: TGTGCCAGCAGTTTACAGGGTGCCCTTGGGGGCTACACCTTC.

This clonotype was detected many times. The chain employs TRBV7-6 and TRBJ2-1; possible D gene TRBD1, 6 bases. V lost 6 bases to trimming and J lost 7 bases, with 22 bases between them. The CDR3 is 16 amino acids. Germline lookup yields CDR1 SGHVS and CDR2 FNYEAQ. CDR3 amino acids: CASRSGTSADENEQFF. The CDR3 DNA sequence: TGTGCCAGCAGGTCCGGGACATCTGCAGACGAGAATGAGCAGTTCTTC.

V is TRBV6-5 and J is TRBJ1-2; D unresolved. CDR3 size: 11 residues. Germline lookup yields CDR1 MNHEY and CDR2 SVGAGI. Trimming left V 6 bases short and J 8 bases short, with 10 bases between. The chain's CDR3 is CASRQTRGYTF. The CDR3, as DNA: TGTGCCAGCAGGCAGACACGGGGCTACACCTTC.

The genes are TRBV3-1 and TRBJ2-3; D tentatively fits TRBD1 or TRBD2 (5 bases each). The germline V gene encodes CDR1 LGHDT and CDR2 YNNKEL (reference sequence). The CDR3 is made up of 15 amino acids. V lost 6 bases and J lost 2, with 15 bases in between. DNA for the CDR3: TGTGCCAGCAGACGTACCCCCGGGGCCACAGATACGCAGTATTTT. This translates into CASRRTPGATDTQYF.

The rearrangement uses TRBV6-4 and TRBJ2-1, with TRBD2 identical over 12 bases. V gave up 4 bases and J gave up 8 bases; unmatched junction bases: 6. Germline CDR1 reads MRHNA; CDR2 reads SNTAGT. The CDR3 has 15 residues. CDR3 protein: CASSVASGGAHEQFF. As DNA, the CDR3 is TGTGCCAGCAGTGTGGCTAGCGGGGGGGCCCATGAGCAGTTCTTC.

The CDR3: CASSQDPEDYPYNEQFF. The DNA for the CDR3 is TGCGCCAGCAGCCAAGATCCCGAGGACTACCCCTACAATGAGCAGTTCTTC. This chain uses TRBV4-3 with TRBJ2-1, with D possibly TRBD2 on 6 matching bases. V shed 0 bases and J shed 2 bases, with 14 bases lying between them. Germline CDR1 LGHNA, CDR2 YSLEER. The CDR3 contains 17 residues.

This clonotype was detected only a few times. This chain connects TRBV23-1 to TRBJ2-3, with 8 positions matching TRBD2. TRBV23-1 is sorted into the ORF group, with uncertain function. Trimming at V came to 3 bases and at J to 8 bases, leaving 22 bases not matched to a gene. CDR3 length: 19 amino acids. The CDR3 bases are TGCGCCAGCAGTCATTTTATGTCAGGCGTCGCGGGGGGCCAAGGTACGCAGTATTTT. Protein: CASSHFMSGVAGGQGTQYF.

This clonotype showed up just a few times. The V gene is TRBV11-1, the J gene TRBJ1-1, with D possibly matching TRBD1 (5 bases). The germline V and J ends were trimmed by 4 bases and 5 bases, with 14 bases remaining between them. There are 14 residues in the CDR3. Germline V CDR1 and CDR2: SGHAT, FQDESV (reference sequence). In nucleotides, the CDR3 is TGTGCCAGCAGCTACCGGGACGCAAAGACTGAAGCTTTCTTT. It is translated as CASSYRDAKTEAFF.

This clonotype was counted only a few times. The DNA for the CDR3 is TGCGCCAGCAGCTTGGGGGTTCCGACAGATACGCAGTATTTT. Amino acids: CASSLGVPTDTQYF. This chain links TRBV5-1 with TRBJ2-3, with unresolved D. Trimming stripped 0 bases from V and 3 bases from J, with 8 bases between. CDR1 SGHRS and CDR2 YFSETQ come from the germline V gene. The CDR3 is 14 amino acids.

The rearrangement uses TRBV12-3 or TRBV12-4 and TRBJ1-6; tentative D call: TRBD1 (6 bases). Trimming shortened V by 7 bases and J by 7 bases, and 11 bases separated the two germline ends. The CDR3 loop spans 13 amino acids. CDR3 sequence reads: CASTTGRNSPLHF. DNA of the CDR3: TGTGCCAGCACTACAGGGAGGAATTCACCCCTCCACTTT.

The chain links TRBV7-9 to TRBJ2-5; 10 nucleotides agree with TRBD1. This CDR3 has 14 amino acids. The V gene's germline CDR1 is SEHNR and CDR2 FQNEAQ (reference sequence). The V segment lost 4 bases and the J segment 4 bases; nucleotides outside the gene matches: 3. The CDR3 sequence: CASSWDRGRETQYF. The CDR3 bases are TGTGCCAGCAGCTGGGACAGGGGAAGAGAGACCCAGTACTTC.

The table lists this clonotype with a few counts. This sequence joins TRBV20-1 and TRBJ1-5, with D possibly matching TRBD1 (5 bases). This CDR3 contains 13 residues. Trimming removed 6 bases at V and 5 bases at J, with 14 bases between. Germline V CDR1 and CDR2: DFQATT, SNEGSKA (reference sequence). CDR3 region: CSANWGGDQPQHF. DNA of the CDR3: TGCAGTGCCAATTGGGGGGGGGATCAGCCCCAGCATTTT.

This clonotype was found a few times. The CDR3 nucleotides read TGTGCCAGCAGTTACTCGGCCGGGTTTGCTGGAAACACCATATATTTT. It encodes CASSYSAGFAGNTIYF. The chain has TRBV6-5 and TRBJ1-3; D is uncertain. The V gene's germline CDR1 is MNHEY and CDR2 SVGAGI. Trimming removed 0 bases at V and 2 bases at J, with 11 bases between. The CDR3 runs 16 residues.

This chain links TRBV29-1 with TRBJ2-5, with D possibly being TRBD2 (6 bases). The CDR3 runs to 12 residues. Germline CDR1 SQVTM, CDR2 ANQGSEA. Between the trimmed V and J ends, which lost 7 bases and 5 bases, there was a span of 14 bases. The chain's CDR3 is CSAPEGWETQYF. CDR3 in DNA: TGCAGCGCCCCGGAGGGGTGGGAGACCCAGTACTTC. Looking up the rest from reference TRBV29-1 and TRBJ2-5 gives the full variable domain: SAVISQKPSRDICQRGTSLTIQCQVDSQVTMMFWYRQQPGQSLTLIATANQGSEATYESGFVIDKFPISRPNLTFSTLTVSNMSPEDSSIYLCSAPEGWETQYFGPGTRLLVL.

This clonotype turned up a few times. The chain employs TRBV5-1 and TRBJ2-2; 11 bases agree with TRBD1. CDR3 length: 15 amino acids. J gave up 7 bases and V 4 bases, and 6 bases lay outside the gene matches. Germline V gives CDR1 SGHRS, CDR2 YFSETQ. The CDR3 DNA sequence: TGCGCCAGCAGCATAGGACAGGGGGCGAACGGGGAGCTGTTTTTT. This encodes CASSIGQGANGELFF. Full variable domain (remainder filled in from reference TRBV5-1 and TRBJ2-2): KAGVTQTPRYLIKTRGQQVTLSCSPISGHRSVSWYQQTPGQGLQFLFEYFSETQRNKGNFPGRFSGRQFSNSRSEMNVSTLELGDSALYLCASSIGQGANGELFFGEGSRLTVL.

Ten or more counts support this clonotype. The chain carries TRBV2 and TRBJ2-1; 10 bases agree with TRBD2. Germline values: CDR1 SNHLY, CDR2 FYNNEI. The CDR3 has 16 residues. With V trimmed by 5 bases and J by 7 bases, 11 bases remained unmatched. The CDR3 sequence is CASSRRVAGGLNEQFF. CDR3 bases: TGTGCCAGCAGTCGGCGCGTAGCGGGGGGTTTGAATGAGCAGTTCTTC.

V and J are TRBV15 and TRBJ1-4; D remains unclear. Deletions cut 0 bases from V and 7 bases from J, with 0 bases between. The CDR3 length is 11 residues. The germline V gene has CDR1 LNHNV and CDR2 YYDKDF (reference sequence). The CDR3 spells CATSRDEKLFF. In DNA form, the CDR3 reads TGTGCCACCAGCAGAGATGAAAAACTGTTTTTT.

This clonotype was seen more than once but under ten times. The chain links TRBV27 to TRBJ2-1, with TRBD2 identical over 12 bases. The junction had 6 bases not matched to a gene; V was cut back by 8 bases and J by 4 bases. CDR3 size: 15 residues. CDR1 and CDR2 from the germline V gene are MNHEY and SMNVEV (reference sequence). This CDR3 is CASGLLAGGYNEQFF. The CDR3 nucleotides read TGTGCCAGCGGCCTCCTAGCGGGGGGGTACAATGAGCAGTTCTTC.

This clonotype has more than one count but fewer than ten. The V call is TRBV2, the J call TRBJ1-1; a weak D match, TRBD1 (6 bases). Germline values: CDR1 SNHLY, CDR2 FYNNEI. This CDR3 has 18 residues. Trimming cost V 2 bases and J 0 bases, with 19 bases left between them. Here the CDR3 DNA reads TGTGCCAGCAGTGAAAGCGGCAGGGGAGGTTGGTTGAACACTGAAGCTTTCTTT. Translating gives CASSESGRGGWLNTEAFF.

This clonotype appeared many times. This chain links TRBV20-1 with TRBJ2-5; the D gene is possibly TRBD2 (6 bases). Trimming stripped 5 bases from V and 2 bases from J, with 15 bases between. The CDR3 totals 14 residues. Germline loops: CDR1 DFQATT, CDR2 SNEGSKA (reference sequence). The CDR3 region is CSAAAWGEQETQYF. The CDR3 nucleotides are TGCAGTGCTGCCGCGTGGGGGGAGCAAGAGACCCAGTACTTC.

This clonotype was detected only a few times. The chain couples TRBV18 to TRBJ1-2, with D uncertain. Trimming removed 3 bases at V and 4 bases at J, with 12 bases between. From germline, CDR1 is KGHSH and CDR2 LQKENI. The CDR3 is 14 residues long. The CDR3 spells CASSPSDGFYGYTF. In DNA, the CDR3 is TGTGCCAGCTCACCGTCGGACGGTTTCTATGGCTACACCTTC.

This clonotype has ten or more counts. J is TRBJ2-3 and V is TRBV7-2, with 9 bases lining up with TRBD2. Trimming cost V 3 bases and J 6 bases; bases outside gene matches: 4. In germline, CDR1 is SGHTA, CDR2 FQGNSA. This CDR3 is built from 14 residues. The CDR3 here is CASSLGLAGDTQYF. The CDR3 DNA sequence: TGTGCCAGCAGCTTGGGGCTAGCGGGGGATACGCAGTATTTT.

This clonotype was counted only a few times. The rearrangement links TRBV7-9 to TRBJ1-1; D ambiguous. CDR1 and CDR2 (germline): SEHNR, FQNEAQ (reference sequence). Trimming removed 7 bases at V and 1 base at J, with 4 bases between. This CDR3 contains 11 residues. CDR3 in amino acids: CASTENTEAFF. The CDR3 coding sequence is TGTGCCAGCACAGAGAACACTGAAGCTTTCTTT.

This clonotype was counted between two and nine times. This rearrangement joins TRBV28 to TRBJ2-5; the D gene is possibly TRBD1 (5 bases). V gave up 5 bases and J gave up 5 bases, with 15 bases separating them. Looked up from germline, CDR1 is MDHEN and CDR2 is SYDVKM. There are 14 residues in the CDR3. In DNA form, the CDR3 reads TGTGCCAGCAGTAACGACCAGGGTGCGGAGACCCAGTACTTC. This gives the protein CASSNDQGAETQYF.

Only a few counts were recorded for this clonotype. This sequence joins TRBV7-9 and TRBJ2-1; 8 nucleotides agree with TRBD2. Trimming removed 3 bases from V and 3 bases from J; junction bases left unmatched: 7. The CDR3 consists of 16 residues. The germline V gene has CDR1 SEHNR and CDR2 FQNEAQ (reference sequence). CDR3 residues: CASSFGAGGNYNEQFF. The CDR3 coding sequence is TGTGCCAGCAGCTTTGGCGCGGGGGGCAACTACAATGAGCAGTTCTTC.